The rows below give T cell receptor delta chains drawn from one sample of a study of gamma-delta T cells after stem cell transplantation. TCRdb re-called the RT-PCR reads with CATT. The profile covers 3,000 to 4,000 delta-chain clones, with about a fifth appearing a single time and around 26% taken by the ten largest. Sequenced: gamma-delta T cells. These receptors all come from a human donor. It is not recorded whose cells these are; they may come from a transplant donor. The CDR3 runs from the conserved cysteine through the conserved F or W. D genes are given only for firm matches. Part of the rows lack a size; the others show once, few, many or a class for expanded clones.

size: medium-sized
J: TRDJ1
V: TRDV2
D: NA
CDR3: CACDTLPHTDKLIF
DNA: TGTGCCTGTGACACCCTACCCCACACCGATAAACTCATCTTT

size: NA
J: TRDJ1
V: TRDV2
D: NA
CDR3: CACDTLDNPTDKLIF
DNA: TGTGCCTGTGACACCTTGGATAACCCAACCGATAAACTCATCTTT

size: large
J: TRDJ1
V: TRDV3
D: NA
CDR3: CAPPSTVGMGRTDKLIF
DNA: TGTGCCCCCCCCTCGACCGTGGGGATGGGAAGGACCGATAAACTCATCTTT

size: medium-sized
J: TRDJ1
V: TRDV2
D: TRDD3
CDR3: CACDTVGGYTDKLIF
DNA: TGTGCCTGTGACACCGTTGGGGGATACACCGATAAACTCATCTTT

size: NA
J: TRDJ1
V: TRDV2
D: TRDD3
CDR3: CACDRLGDLYTDKLIF
DNA: TGTGCCTGTGACAGGCTGGGGGACCTGTACACCGATAAACTCATCTTT

size: NA
J: TRDJ1
V: TRDV2
D: TRDD3
CDR3: CACDMLGAHPGGTDKLIF
DNA: TGTGCCTGTGACATGCTGGGGGCCCATCCCGGAGGGACCGATAAACTCATCTTT

size: few
J: TRDJ1
V: TRDV1
D: TRDD3
CDR3: CALGVPPFLLTLLGDTRSSDANKLIF
DNA: TGTGCTCTTGGGGTACCGCCATTCCTGCTGACGTTACTGGGGGATACGCGATCCTCCGACGCGAATAAACTCATCTTT

size: medium-sized
J: TRDJ1
V: TRDV2
D: TRDD3
CDR3: CACDPVLGDTLGATDKLIF
DNA: TGTGCCTGTGACCCTGTACTGGGGGATACGCTCGGGGCCACCGATAAACTCATCTTT

size: medium-sized
J: TRDJ1
V: TRDV2
D: TRDD3
CDR3: CACDALLGDTQGTDKLIF
DNA: TGTGCCTGTGACGCGCTACTGGGGGATACGCAAGGCACCGATAAACTCATCTTT

size: NA
J: TRDJ1
V: TRDV2
D: TRDD3
CDR3: CACDNLLGDTYTDKLIF
DNA: TGTGCCTGTGACAATTTACTGGGGGACACGTACACCGATAAACTCATCTTT

size: NA
J: TRDJ1
V: TRDV2
D: TRDD3
CDR3: CACDTVGTGGSPSRTDKLIF
DNA: TGTGCCTGTGACACCGTAGGGACTGGGGGATCCCCTTCCCGCACCGATAAACTCATCTTT

size: medium-sized
J: TRDJ1
V: TRDV2
D: TRDD3
CDR3: CACVALSGGGTDKLIF
DNA: TGTGCCTGTGTTGCCCTTTCTGGGGGTGGAACCGATAAACTCATCTTT

size: few
J: TRDJ1
V: TRDV2
D: TRDD3
CDR3: CACDTITLPGWGTHTDKLIF
DNA: TGTGCCTGTGACACCATAACCCTACCGGGATGGGGGACCCACACCGATAAACTCATCTTT

size: few
J: TRDJ1
V: TRDV1
D: TRDD3
CDR3: CALGERLAHMDWGIQELIF
DNA: TGTGCTCTTGGGGAACGGTTAGCCCACATGGACTGGGGGATACAGGAACTCATCTTT

size: medium-sized
J: TRDJ1
V: TRDV2
D: TRDD3
CDR3: CACDTVYKSVLGDHTDKLIF
DNA: TGTGCCTGTGACACGGTTTACAAAAGCGTACTGGGGGACCACACCGATAAACTCATCTTT

size: medium-sized
J: TRDJ1
V: TRDV1
D: NA
CDR3: CALGELLLGGGLYTDKLIF
DNA: TGTGCTCTTGGGGAATTATTACTCGGTGGGGGTCTCTACACCGATAAACTCATCTTT

size: medium-sized
J: TRDJ1
V: TRDV2
D: NA
CDR3: CACDMWGSDNKLIF
DNA: TGTGCCTGTGACATGTGGGGATCCGATAATAAACTCATCTTT

size: medium-sized
J: TRDJ1
V: TRDV1
D: NA
CDR3: CALGVLTSPYTDKLIF
DNA: TGTGCTCTTGGGGTCCTCACTTCCCCATACACCGATAAACTCATCTTT

size: medium-sized
J: TRDJ1
V: TRDV1
D: NA
CDR3: CALGKGPSYRLLGDYTDKLIF
DNA: TGTGCTCTTGGGAAGGGGCCTTCCTACCGACTACTGGGGGATTACACCGATAAACTCATCTTT

size: large
J: TRDJ1
V: TRDV2
D: TRDD3
CDR3: CACDGISGIQGHFFF
DNA: TGTGCCTGTGACGGGATCTCGGGGATACAGGGCCATTTCTTCTTT

size: many
J: TRDJ1
V: TRDV3
D: NA
CDR3: CAFWFGDHHQSFPSSGYLRLTDKLIF
DNA: TGTGCCTTCTGGTTCGGCGACCATCACCAATCTTTTCCTAGTTCGGGGTATCTGAGGCTCACCGATAAACTCATCTTT

size: NA
J: TRDJ1
V: TRDV1
D: TRDD3
CDR3: CALGPSRAGSLLGDPQYTDKLIF
DNA: TGTGCTCTTGGTCCCTCGAGGGCGGGTTCCTTACTGGGGGATCCTCAGTACACCGATAAACTCATCTTT

size: NA
J: TRDJ1
V: TRDV1
D: TRDD2
CDR3: CALGEAAFLSVGKLIF
DNA: TGTGCTCTTGGGGAAGCGGCCTTCCTTTCGGTCGGTAAACTCATCTTT

size: medium-sized
J: TRDJ1
V: TRDV1
D: TRDD3
CDR3: CALGERTIILLGAPYTDKLIF
DNA: TGTGCTCTTGGGGAACGAACGATCATTCTACTGGGGGCCCCGTACACCGATAAACTCATCTTT

size: medium-sized
J: TRDJ1
V: TRDV2
D: TRDD3
CDR3: CACDTLGELYTDKLIF
DNA: TGTGCCTGTGACACTCTGGGGGAGTTATACACCGATAAACTCATCTTT

size: NA
J: TRDJ3
V: TRDV2
D: NA
CDR3: CACDTVTPYLSWDTRQMFF
DNA: TGTGCCTGTGACACCGTGACTCCGTACCTCTCCTGGGACACCCGACAGATGTTTTTC

size: NA
J: TRDJ1
V: TRDV1
D: TRDD3
CDR3: CALGELGVEVPCDILGTDPEYTDKLIF
DNA: TGTGCTCTTGGGGAACTAGGGGTAGAGGTCCCCTGCGACATACTGGGGACAGACCCCGAGTACACCGATAAACTCATCTTT

size: medium-sized
J: TRDJ3
V: TRDV2
D: TRDD3
CDR3: CACDPILGDTPSSWDTRQMFF
DNA: TGTGCCTGTGACCCGATACTGGGGGATACTCCGAGCTCCTGGGACACCCGACAGATGTTTTTC

size: medium-sized
J: TRDJ3
V: TRDV2
D: NA
CDR3: CACVTLLAGSWDTRQMFF
DNA: TGTGCCTGTGTCACACTCCTTGCGGGCTCCTGGGACACCCGACAGATGTTTTTC

size: medium-sized
J: TRDJ1
V: TRDV1
D: TRDD3
CDR3: CALGEGIPPLWGRTYTDKLIF
DNA: TGTGCTCTTGGGGAAGGGATTCCCCCCTTGTGGGGGAGGACTTACACCGATAAACTCATCTTT

size: large
J: TRDJ1
V: TRDV2
D: TRDD3
CDR3: CACDHVLGDSRGTDKLIF
DNA: TGTGCCTGTGACCACGTACTGGGGGATAGTCGGGGCACCGATAAACTCATCTTT

size: medium-sized
J: TRDJ4
V: TRDV1
D: TRDD3
CDR3: CALGELIRLGARTRPLIF
DNA: TGTGCTCTTGGGGAACTAATTCGGCTGGGGGCTCGAACCAGACCCCTGATCTTT

size: once
J: TRDJ1
V: TRDV2
D: TRDD3
CDR3: CACDYLLGDTDKLIF
DNA: TGTGCCTGTGACTACTTACTGGGGGATACCGATAAACTCATCTTT

size: medium-sized
J: TRDJ1
V: TRDV2
D: TRDD3
CDR3: CACDALLGAPYTDKLIF
DNA: TGTGCCTGTGACGCATTACTGGGGGCCCCGTACACCGATAAACTCATCTTT

size: NA
J: TRDJ1
V: TRDV1
D: TRDD3
CDR3: CALGAISPQSRPYWGNTDKLIF
DNA: TGTGCTCTTGGGGCAATTTCGCCTCAAAGTCGCCCGTACTGGGGGAACACCGATAAACTCATCTTT

size: once
J: TRDJ3
V: TRDV2
D: NA
CDR3: CACDTADLRDLGHQGQSSWYTRQMFF
DNA: TGTGCCTGTGACACCGCCGACCTGAGGGATCTGGGCCACCAGGGCCAAAGCTCCTGGTACACCCGACAGATGTTTTTC

size: medium-sized
J: TRDJ1
V: TRDV2
D: NA
CDR3: CACDTLDTGTDKLIF
DNA: TGTGCCTGTGACACGCTAGATACGGGGACCGATAAACTCATCTTT

size: NA
J: TRDJ1
V: TRDV2
D: TRDD3
CDR3: CACTELGSQGSTDKLIF
DNA: TGTGCCTGTACCGAACTGGGGTCCCAGGGATCCACCGATAAACTCATCTTT

size: medium-sized
J: TRDJ1
V: TRDV2
D: TRDD3
CDR3: CACDTVHTGGYSGPYTDKLIF
DNA: TGTGCCTGTGACACCGTGCATACTGGGGGATACAGTGGGCCTTACACCGATAAACTCATCTTT

size: many
J: TRDJ1
V: TRDV1
D: TRDD3
CDR3: CALGELLLGDPSRYKLIF
DNA: TGTGCTCTTGGGGAACTACTACTGGGGGACCCATCGAGGTATAAACTCATCTTT

size: medium-sized
J: TRDJ1
V: TRDV2
D: TRDD3
CDR3: CACDPIITGAIWRTDKLIF
DNA: TGTGCCTGTGACCCGATCATTACTGGGGCTATTTGGCGAACCGATAAACTCATCTTT

size: NA
J: TRDJ1
V: TRDV2
D: TRDD3
CDR3: CACDTLPAVPRTGGYADKLIF
DNA: TGTGCCTGTGACACCTTGCCCGCCGTTCCCCGTACTGGGGGATACGCGGATAAACTCATCTTT

size: NA
J: TRDJ1
V: TRDV2
D: TRDD3
CDR3: CACDQLGERDKLIF
DNA: TGTGCTTGTGACCAGCTGGGGGAACGCGATAAACTCATCTTT

size: medium-sized
J: TRDJ1
V: TRDV2
D: TRDD3
CDR3: CACDTLGVLYTDKLIF
DNA: TGTGCCTGTGACACTCTGGGGGTCCTGTACACCGATAAACTCATCTTT

size: medium-sized
J: TRDJ1
V: TRDV1
D: TRDD3
CDR3: CALGELGPSRSRTGGFPRGDKLIF
DNA: TGTGCTCTTGGGGAACTCGGGCCTTCCCGATCTCGTACTGGGGGATTTCCCCGGGGCGATAAACTCATCTTT

size: medium-sized
J: TRDJ1
V: TRDV2
D: NA
CDR3: CACDTGGLYGAKGTDKLIF
DNA: TGTGCCTGTGACACCGGAGGCCTGTACGGGGCCAAGGGCACCGATAAACTCATCTTT

size: few
J: TRDJ3
V: TRDV2
D: TRDD3
CDR3: CACDTITGGYAKRDTRQMFF
DNA: TGTGCCTGTGACACTATTACTGGGGGATACGCGAAGAGGGACACCCGACAGATGTTTTTC

size: medium-sized
J: TRDJ1
V: TRDV2
D: TRDD3
CDR3: CACDTVRSQDWGLYTDKLIF
DNA: TGTGCCTGTGACACCGTACGTTCTCAAGACTGGGGGCTTTACACCGATAAACTCATCTTT

size: few
J: TRDJ1
V: TRDV1
D: TRDD3
CDR3: CALGEAFPLYWGIRVTDKLIF
DNA: TGTGCTCTTGGGGAAGCCTTCCCACTTTACTGGGGGATACGCGTCACCGATAAACTCATCTTT

size: NA
J: TRDJ3
V: TRDV2
D: NA
CDR3: CACDTPGPSPSWDTRQMFF
DNA: TGTGCCTGTGACACCCCGGGTCCTAGCCCGTCCTGGGACACCCGTCAGATGTTTTTC

size: many
J: TRDJ1
V: TRDV2
D: TRDD3
CDR3: CACDPLLGDTPDKLIF
DNA: TGTGCCTGTGACCCCCTACTGGGGGATACCCCCGATAAACTCATCTTT

size: NA
J: TRDJ1
V: TRDV3
D: TRDD3
CDR3: CAFSGPSYEPLGDTEGNKLIF
DNA: TGTGCCTTTAGCGGGCCTTCCTACGAGCCACTGGGGGATACAGAGGGAAATAAACTCATCTTT

size: few
J: TRDJ1
V: TRDV1
D: NA
CDR3: CALGELNSPLPPSWGKTDKLIF
DNA: TGTGCTCTTGGGGAACTTAATTCCCCCCTTCCTCCCTCCTGGGGGAAAACCGATAAACTCATCTTT